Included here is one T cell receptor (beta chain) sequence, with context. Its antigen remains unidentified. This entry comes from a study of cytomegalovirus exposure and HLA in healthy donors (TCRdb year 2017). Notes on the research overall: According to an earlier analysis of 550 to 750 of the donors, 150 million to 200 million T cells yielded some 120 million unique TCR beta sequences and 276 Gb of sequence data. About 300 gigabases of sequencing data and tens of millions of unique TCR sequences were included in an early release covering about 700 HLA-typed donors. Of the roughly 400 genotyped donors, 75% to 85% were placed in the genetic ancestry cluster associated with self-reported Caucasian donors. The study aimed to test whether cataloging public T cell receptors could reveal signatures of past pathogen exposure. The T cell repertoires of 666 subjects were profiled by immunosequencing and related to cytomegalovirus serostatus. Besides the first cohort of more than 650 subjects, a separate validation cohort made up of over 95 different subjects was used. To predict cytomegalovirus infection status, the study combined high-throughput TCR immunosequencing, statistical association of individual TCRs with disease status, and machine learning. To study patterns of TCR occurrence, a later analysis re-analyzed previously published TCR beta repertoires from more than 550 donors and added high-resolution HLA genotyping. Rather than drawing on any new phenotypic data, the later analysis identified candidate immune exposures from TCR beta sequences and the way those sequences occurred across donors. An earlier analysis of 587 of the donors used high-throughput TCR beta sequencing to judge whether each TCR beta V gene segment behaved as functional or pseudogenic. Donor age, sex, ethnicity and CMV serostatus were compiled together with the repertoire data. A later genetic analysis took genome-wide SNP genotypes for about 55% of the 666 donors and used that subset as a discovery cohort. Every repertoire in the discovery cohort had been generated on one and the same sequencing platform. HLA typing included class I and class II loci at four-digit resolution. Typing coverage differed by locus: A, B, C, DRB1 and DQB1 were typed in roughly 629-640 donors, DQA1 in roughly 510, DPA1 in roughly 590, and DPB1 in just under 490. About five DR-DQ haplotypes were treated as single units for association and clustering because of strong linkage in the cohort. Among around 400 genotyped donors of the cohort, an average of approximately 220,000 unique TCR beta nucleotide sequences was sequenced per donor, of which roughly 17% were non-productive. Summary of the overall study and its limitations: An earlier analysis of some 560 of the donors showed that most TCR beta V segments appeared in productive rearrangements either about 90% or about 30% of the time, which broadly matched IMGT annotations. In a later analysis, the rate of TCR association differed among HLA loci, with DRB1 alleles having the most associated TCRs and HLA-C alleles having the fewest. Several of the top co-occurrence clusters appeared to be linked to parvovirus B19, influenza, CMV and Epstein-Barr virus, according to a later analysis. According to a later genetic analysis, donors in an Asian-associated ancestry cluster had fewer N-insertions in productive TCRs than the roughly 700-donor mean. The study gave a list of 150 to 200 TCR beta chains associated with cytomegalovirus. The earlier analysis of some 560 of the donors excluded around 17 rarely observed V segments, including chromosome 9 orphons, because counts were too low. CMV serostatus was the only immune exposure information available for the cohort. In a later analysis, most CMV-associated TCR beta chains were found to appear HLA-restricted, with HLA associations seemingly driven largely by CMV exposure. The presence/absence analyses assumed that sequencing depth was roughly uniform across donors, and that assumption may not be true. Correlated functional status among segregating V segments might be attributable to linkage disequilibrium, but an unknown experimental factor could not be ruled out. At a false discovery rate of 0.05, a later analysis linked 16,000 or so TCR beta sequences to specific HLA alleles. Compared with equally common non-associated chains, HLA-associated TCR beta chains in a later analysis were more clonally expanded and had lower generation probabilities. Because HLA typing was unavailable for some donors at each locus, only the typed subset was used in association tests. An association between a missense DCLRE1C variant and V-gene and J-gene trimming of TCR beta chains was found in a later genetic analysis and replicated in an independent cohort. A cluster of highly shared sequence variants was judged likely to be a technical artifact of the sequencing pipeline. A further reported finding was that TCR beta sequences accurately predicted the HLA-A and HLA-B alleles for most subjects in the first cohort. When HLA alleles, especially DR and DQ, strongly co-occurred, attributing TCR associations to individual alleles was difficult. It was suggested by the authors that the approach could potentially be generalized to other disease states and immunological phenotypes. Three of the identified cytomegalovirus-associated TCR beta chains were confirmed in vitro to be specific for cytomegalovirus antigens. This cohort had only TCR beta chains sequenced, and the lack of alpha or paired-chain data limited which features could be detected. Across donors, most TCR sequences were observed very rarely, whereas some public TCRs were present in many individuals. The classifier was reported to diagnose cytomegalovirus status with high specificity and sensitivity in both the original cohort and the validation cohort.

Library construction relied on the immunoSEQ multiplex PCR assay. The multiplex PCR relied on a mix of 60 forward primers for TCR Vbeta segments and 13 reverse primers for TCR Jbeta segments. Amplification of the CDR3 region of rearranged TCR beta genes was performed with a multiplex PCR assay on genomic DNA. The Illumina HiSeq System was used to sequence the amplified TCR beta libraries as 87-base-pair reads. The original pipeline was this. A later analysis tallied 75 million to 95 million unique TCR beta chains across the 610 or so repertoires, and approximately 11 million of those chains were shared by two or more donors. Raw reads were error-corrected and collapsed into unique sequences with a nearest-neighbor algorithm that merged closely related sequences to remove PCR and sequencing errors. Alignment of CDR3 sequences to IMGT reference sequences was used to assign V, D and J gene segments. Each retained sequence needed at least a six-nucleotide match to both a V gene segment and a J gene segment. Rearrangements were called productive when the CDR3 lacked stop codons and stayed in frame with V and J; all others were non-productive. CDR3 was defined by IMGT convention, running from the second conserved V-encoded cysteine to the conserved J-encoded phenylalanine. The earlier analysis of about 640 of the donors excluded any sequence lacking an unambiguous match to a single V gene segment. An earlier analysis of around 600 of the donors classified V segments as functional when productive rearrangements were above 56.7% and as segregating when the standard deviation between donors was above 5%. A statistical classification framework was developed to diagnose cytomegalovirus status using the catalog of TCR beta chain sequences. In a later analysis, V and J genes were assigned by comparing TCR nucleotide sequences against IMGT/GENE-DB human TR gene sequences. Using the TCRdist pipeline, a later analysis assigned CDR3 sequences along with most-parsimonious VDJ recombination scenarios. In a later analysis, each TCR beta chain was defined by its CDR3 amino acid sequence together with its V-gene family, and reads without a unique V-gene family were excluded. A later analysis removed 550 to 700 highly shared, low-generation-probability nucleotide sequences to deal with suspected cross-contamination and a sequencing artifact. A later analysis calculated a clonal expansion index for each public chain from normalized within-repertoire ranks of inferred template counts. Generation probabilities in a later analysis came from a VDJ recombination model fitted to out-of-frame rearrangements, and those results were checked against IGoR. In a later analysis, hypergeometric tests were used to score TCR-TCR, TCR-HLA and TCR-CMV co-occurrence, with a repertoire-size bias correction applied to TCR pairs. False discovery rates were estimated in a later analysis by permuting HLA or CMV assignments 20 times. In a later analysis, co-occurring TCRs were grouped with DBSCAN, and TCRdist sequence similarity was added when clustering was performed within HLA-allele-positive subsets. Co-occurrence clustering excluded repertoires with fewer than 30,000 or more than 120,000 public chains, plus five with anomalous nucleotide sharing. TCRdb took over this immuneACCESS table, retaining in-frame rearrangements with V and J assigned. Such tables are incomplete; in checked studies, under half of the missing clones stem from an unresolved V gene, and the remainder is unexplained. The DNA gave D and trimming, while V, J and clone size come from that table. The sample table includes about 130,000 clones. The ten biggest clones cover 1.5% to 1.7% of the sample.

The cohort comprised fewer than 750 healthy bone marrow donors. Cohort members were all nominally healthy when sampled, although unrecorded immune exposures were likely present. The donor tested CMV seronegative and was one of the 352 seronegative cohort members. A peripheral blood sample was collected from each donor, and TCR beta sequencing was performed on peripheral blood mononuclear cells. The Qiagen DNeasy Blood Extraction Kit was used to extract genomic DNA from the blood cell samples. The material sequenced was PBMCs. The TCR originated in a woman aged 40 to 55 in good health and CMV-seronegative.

In nucleotides, the sequence is TGTGCCAGTAGTATAGACCCGACCAGGGGATGGGAGACCCAGTACTTC. The translation is CASSIDPTRGWETQYF. The chain joins TRBV19 to TRBJ2-5, and the D gene may be TRBD1, 6 bases matching. The germline V gene (reference sequence) sets CDR1 to LNHDA and CDR2 to SQIVND. V and J are truncated by 0 bases and 5 bases respectively, leaving an intervening sequence of 16 bases. Inclusive of the bounding cysteine and phenylalanine, the CDR3 is 16 residues long. The entry retains the CDR3 DNA only, 48 bases that are in frame from base 1.